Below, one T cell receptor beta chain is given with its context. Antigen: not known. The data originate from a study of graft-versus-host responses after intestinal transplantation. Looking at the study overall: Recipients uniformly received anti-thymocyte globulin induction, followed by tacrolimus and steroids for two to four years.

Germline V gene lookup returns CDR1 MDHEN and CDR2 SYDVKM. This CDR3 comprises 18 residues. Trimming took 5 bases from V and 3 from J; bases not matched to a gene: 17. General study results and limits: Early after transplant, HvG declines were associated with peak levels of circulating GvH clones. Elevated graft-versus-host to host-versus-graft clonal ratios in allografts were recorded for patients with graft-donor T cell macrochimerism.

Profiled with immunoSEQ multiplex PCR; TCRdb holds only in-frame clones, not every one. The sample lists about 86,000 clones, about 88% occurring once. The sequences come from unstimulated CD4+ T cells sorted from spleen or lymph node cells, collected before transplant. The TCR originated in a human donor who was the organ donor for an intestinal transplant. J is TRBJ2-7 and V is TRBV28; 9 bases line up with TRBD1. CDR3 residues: CASSVTGQGGDGLYEQYF. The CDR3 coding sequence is TGTGCCAGCAGTGTAACGGGACAGGGTGGGGACGGGCTCTACGAGCAGTACTTC.